The source of this T cell receptor (beta chain) is a study of technical replicates of blood from a handful of donors. Germline V CDR1 and CDR2: SGDLS, YYNGEE. The ends were cut back, 5 bases at V and 2 bases at J, with 18 bases in the middle. The CDR3 totals 16 residues. Some clones are missing from TCRdb's copy, which holds only in-frame ones; the method was immunoSEQ multiplex PCR. The table includes roughly 76,000 clones, 86% detected once. Sequencing was done on a sample of PBMCs. This sequence originates from a human donor in good health. Some clones in this sample may be carry-over from other donors' samples. This chain links TRBV9 with TRBJ2-3; D is unclear. DNA of the CDR3: TGTGCCAGCAGTATACGAGGAATTATAACCACAGATACGCAGTATTTT. Its protein product is CASSIRGIITTDTQYF. Complete variable domain (other parts from reference TRBV9 and TRBJ2-3): DSGVTQTPKHLITATGQRVTLRCSPRSGDLSVYWYQQSLDQGLQFLIQYYNGEERAKGNILERFSAQQFPDLHSELNLSSLELGDSALYFCASSIRGIITTDTQYFGPGTRLTVL.